A single sample gave rise to the 17 T cell receptor beta chains below, sequenced in a study of identical twins. TCRdb reprocessed the 5' RACE reads via MiXCR and lists one record per CDR3 protein. The data contain some 460,000 distinct CDR3 sequences, 13% to 15% of them seen just once; the ten biggest clones take up about 0.52%. The same sample was also used in a study of yellow fever vaccine responses in identical twins.

Sequences were obtained from CD4+ T cells sorted from blood. These TCRs come from a woman aged 18-30 years in good health.

This clonotype has a handful of counts. The J gene is TRBJ2-3, the V gene TRBV20-1; 9 bases are shared with TRBD1. CDR3 length: 12 amino acids. CDR1 is DFQATT and CDR2 is SNEGSKA in the germline V gene (reference sequence). Trimming removed 6 bases from V and 4 bases from J; junction bases left unmatched: 2. CDR3 sequence: CSAGTGSDTQYF. CDR3 coding DNA: TGCAGTGCCGGGACAGGGTCAGATACGCAGTATTTT.

The J gene is TRBJ2-6, the V gene TRBV6-2 or TRBV6-3; TRBD1 or TRBD2 may be the D gene (5 bases each). The CDR3 loop spans 18 amino acids. Trimming removed 6 bases from V and 0 bases from J, with 18 bases in between. Germline values: CDR1 MNHEY, CDR2 SVGEGT. The CDR3 DNA sequence: TGTGCCAGCAGCCGAAGACCGATTGGGACCTCTGGGGCCAACGTCCTGACTTTC. This encodes CASSRRPIGTSGANVLTF.

This clonotype was counted at least ten times. This chain links TRBV6-1 with TRBJ2-3; D is ambiguous. The CDR3 runs 13 residues. V gave up 7 bases and J gave up 1 base, with 9 bases separating them. Germline lookup yields CDR1 MNHNS and CDR2 SASEGT. CDR3 residues: CASTLAGTDTQYF. Here the CDR3 DNA reads TGTGCCAGCACTCTCGCGGGCACAGATACGCAGTATTTT.

The J gene is TRBJ1-6, the V gene TRBV6-1, with D tentatively TRBD1 (5 bases). This CDR3 contains 16 residues. Trimming left V 4 bases short and J 6 bases short, with 16 bases between. Per germline, CDR1 MNHNS and CDR2 SASEGT. This CDR3 reads CASSVRTPPLNSPLHF. The CDR3 DNA reads TGTGCCAGCAGTGTGAGGACACCCCCTCTTAATTCACCCCTCCACTTT.

This clonotype appeared a few times. V is TRBV29-1 and J is TRBJ2-6, with D possibly being TRBD2 (5 bases). Between the trimmed V and J ends, which lost 7 bases and 2 bases, there was a span of 12 bases. Germline CDR1 is SQVTM and CDR2 is ANQGSEA. This CDR3 region has 14 residues. Here the CDR3 reads CSALDWTGANVLTF. Written as DNA, the CDR3 is TGCAGCGCTTTGGACTGGACTGGGGCCAACGTCCTGACTTTC.

The rearrangement links TRBV5-1 to TRBJ2-7; the D gene is possibly TRBD1 (6 bases). V was cut by 4 bases and J by 0 bases, with 20 bases left in between. The CDR3 length is 17 residues. The V gene's germline CDR1 is SGHRS and CDR2 YFSETQ. CDR3 sequence: CASSDSLQGTFSYEQYF. The CDR3, as DNA: TGCGCCAGCAGCGATTCGTTACAGGGAACTTTCTCCTACGAGCAGTACTTC.

There are a few counts of this clonotype. The chain uses TRBV5-1 and TRBJ1-1; D possibly corresponds to TRBD1 (5 bases). Germline V gives CDR1 SGHRS, CDR2 YFSETQ. Trimming cost V 0 bases and J 12 bases, with 12 bases left between them. This CDR3 region has 12 residues. CDR3 coding DNA: TGCGCCAGCAGCTTGGGGGACGGCCCAACTTTCTTT. This codes for CASSLGDGPTFF.

This chain joins TRBV6-2 or TRBV6-3 and TRBJ1-5; D is undetermined. Germline-derived CDR1 and CDR2 are MNHEY and SVGEGT. The CDR3 has 13 amino acids. The V gene lost 2 bases and the J gene lost 1 base, with 3 bases spanning the gap. CDR3: CASSYRSNQPQHF. The DNA for the CDR3 is TGTGCCAGCAGTTACCGGAGCAATCAGCCCCAGCATTTT.

This clonotype turned up a few times. The chain has TRBV6-6 and TRBJ2-7; TRBD2 is a possible D gene (7 bases). The CDR3 extends over 13 amino acids. Trimming cost V 6 bases and J 0 bases, with 9 bases left between them. CDR1 MNHNY and CDR2 SVGAGI come from the germline V gene (reference sequence). Here the CDR3 reads CASRAGASYEQYF. The CDR3, as DNA: TGTGCCAGCAGGGCGGGGGCCTCCTACGAGCAGTACTTC.

This clonotype was observed a single time. The chain joins TRBV7-9 to TRBJ2-7; TRBD2 is a possible D gene (6 bases). The CDR3 covers 14 residues. Germline V gene lookup returns CDR1 SEHNR and CDR2 FQNEAQ (reference sequence). The ends were cut back, 4 bases at V and 11 bases at J, with 21 bases in the middle. The CDR3: CASSSAGKEAEEYF. The DNA of the CDR3 is TGTGCCAGCAGCTCTGCGGGGAAAGAGGCGGAGGAGTACTTC. The whole variable domain, remainder taken from reference TRBV7-9 and TRBJ2-7, is DTGVSQNPRHKITKRGQNVTFRCDPISEHNRLYWYRQTLGQGPEFLTYFQNEAQLEKSRLLSDRFSAERPKGSFSTLEIQRTEQGDSAMYLCASSSAGKEAEEYFGPGTRLTVT.

This clonotype occurred a few times. V usage is TRBV3-1 and J usage is TRBJ2-3; possibly TRBD1 or TRBD2 for D (5 bases each). Germline V CDR1 and CDR2: LGHDT, YNNKEL (reference sequence). Between the trimmed V and J ends, which lost 3 bases and 6 bases, there was a span of 10 bases. There are 13 residues in the CDR3. In DNA form, the CDR3 reads TGTGCCAGCAGCCATGTACGGGGCGATACGCAGTATTTT. It is translated as CASSHVRGDTQYF.

The rearrangement uses TRBV6-2 or TRBV6-3 and TRBJ1-5; 9 bases are shared with TRBD1. With V trimmed by 7 bases and J by 1 base, 14 bases remained unmatched. The CDR3 is 18 amino acids. Germline V lookup: CDR1 MNHEY, CDR2 SVGEGT. The CDR3 bases are TGTGCCAGCAAAAGAAGGGGGACAGGGCGAATCAGCAATCAGCCCCAGCATTTT. Residues: CASKRRGTGRISNQPQHF.

This clonotype has more than one count but fewer than ten. The chain uses TRBV9 and TRBJ2-2; no reliable D call. V shed 0 bases and J shed 1 base, with 4 bases lying between them. Germline V gives CDR1 SGDLS, CDR2 YYNGEE. The CDR3 length is 14 residues. This chain's CDR3 is CASSVVVNTGELFF. CDR3 nucleotide sequence: TGTGCCAGCAGCGTAGTAGTGAACACCGGGGAGCTGTTTTTT.

This clonotype came up a few times. The J gene is TRBJ2-4, the V gene TRBV5-8; no clear D gene. The germline V and J ends were trimmed by 1 base and 0 bases, with 8 bases remaining between them. CDR3 length: 15 residues. Germline V gives CDR1 SGHTS, CDR2 YDEGEE. CDR3 sequence reads: CASSLYDLAKNIQYF. DNA of the CDR3: TGTGCCAGCAGCTTGTATGACCTAGCCAAAAACATTCAGTACTTC.

The V and J genes are TRBV18 and TRBJ1-1, with TRBD1 identical over 8 bases. V lost 6 bases and J lost 11; bases outside the gene matches: 8. The germline V gene has CDR1 KGHSH and CDR2 LQKENI. The CDR3 totals 12 residues. The DNA of the CDR3 is TGTGCCAGCTCCCCCGGACAGGGCCCGGCTTTCTTT. Translation: CASSPGQGPAFF.

This clonotype was observed a few times. J is TRBJ1-5 and V is TRBV12-3 or TRBV12-4; no clear D. V lost 0 bases, J lost 2 bases, and 11 bases lay in between. CDR3 length: 16 amino acids. The CDR3, as DNA: TGTGCCAGCAGTTTAGCTCCTCCGGGTGGCAATCAGCCCCAGCATTTT. It specifies CASSLAPPGGNQPQHF.

The table lists this clonotype with many counts. The rearrangement links TRBV6-2 or TRBV6-3 to TRBJ2-1; possible D gene TRBD2, 6 bases. The germline CDR1 and CDR2 sequences are MNHEY and SVGEGT. Trimming removed 6 bases from V and 6 bases from J, with 15 bases in between. CDR3 length: 14 amino acids. CDR3 in DNA: TGTGCCAGCAGCCCTGACGGGACTGTCAATGAGCAGTTCTTC. It yields the protein CASSPDGTVNEQFF.